This entry lists 12 T cell receptor beta chains sequenced from one sample in a study of blood T cell repertoires in COVID-19. Here immunoSEQ multiplex PCR was the method, and the copy in TCRdb shows in-frame clones only, minus some. The repertoire holds roughly 150,000 clones, roughly 87% seen once, with under 6% in the top ten. Input material: peripheral blood. These receptors originate from a human donor in a cohort sampled during active COVID-19.

The chain is built from TRBV3-1 (or the pseudogene TRBV3-2) and TRBJ2-7, with TRBD1 matching 7 bases. The V and J ends lost 0 bases and 1 base, in that order; junction bases with no gene match: 6. Germline V gene data show CDR1 as LGHDT and CDR2 as YNNKEL (reference sequence). The CDR3 runs to 16 residues. The CDR3 loop reads CASSQDQDRESYEQYF. In DNA, the CDR3 is TGTGCCAGCAGCCAAGATCAAGACAGGGAATCCTACGAGCAGTACTTC.

The chain links TRBV6-2 or TRBV6-3 to TRBJ1-2; a weak D match, TRBD1 (5 bases). This CDR3 contains 15 residues. In germline, CDR1 is MNHEY, CDR2 SVGEGT. Trimming removed 6 bases from V and 4 bases from J, with 18 bases in between. CDR3: CASSPISGTPYGYTF. The CDR3 coding sequence is TGTGCCAGCAGCCCAATATCCGGGACTCCCTATGGCTACACCTTC.

This clone has only a few counts. The J gene is TRBJ1-4, the V gene TRBV30; D not resolved. The germline V and J ends were trimmed by 0 bases and 13 bases, with 18 bases remaining between them. The V gene's germline CDR1 is GTSNPN and CDR2 SVGIG (reference sequence). The CDR3 loop spans 14 amino acids. For the CDR3, the DNA is TGTGCCTGGAGTGTAGGAGATACTTCGAAAGCACTGTTTTTT. As protein: CAWSVGDTSKALFF. Full variable domain (rest looked up from reference TRBV30 and TRBJ1-4): SQTIHQWPATLVQPVGSPLSLECTVEGTSNPNLYWYRQAAGRGLQLLFYSVGIGQISSEVPQNLSASRPQDRQFILSSKKLLLSDSGFYLCAWSVGDTSKALFFGSGTQLSVL.

CDR3 sequence: CAWSVGTGSILNYGYTF. The CDR3 region has the DNA TGTGCCTGGAGTGTCGGGACAGGGAGCATCCTTAACTATGGCTACACCTTC. J is TRBJ1-2 and V is TRBV30, with 9 bases aligning to TRBD1. CDR1 and CDR2 (germline): GTSNPN, SVGIG (reference sequence). Unmatched junction bases numbered 9, after V lost 0 bases and J lost 1 base. The CDR3 has 17 amino acids.

The rearrangement joins TRBV9 to TRBJ2-1, with 8 bases matching TRBD2. Germline CDR1 reads SGDLS; CDR2 reads YYNGEE. This CDR3 is 16 amino acids long. J gave up 7 bases and V 4 bases, and 13 bases lay outside the gene matches. This CDR3 reads CASSLLWGSGRNEQFF. CDR3 bases: TGTGCCAGCAGCTTACTTTGGGGCAGCGGGAGAAATGAGCAGTTCTTC.

V usage is TRBV5-1 and J usage is TRBJ2-5; weak D call: TRBD1 (8 bases). Deletions cut 0 bases from V and 1 base from J, with 13 bases between. This CDR3 region has 16 residues. In germline, CDR1 is SGHRS, CDR2 YFSETQ. The CDR3, as DNA: TGCGCCAGCAGCTTGGGGGACAGGACTAGCCAAGAGACCCAGTACTTC. It codes for CASSLGDRTSQETQYF.

This clone was picked up a small number of times. The chain has TRBV25-1 and TRBJ1-1; tentatively, D is TRBD1 (6 bases). CDR1 is MGHDK, CDR2 SYGVNS, per germline. The CDR3 is made up of 14 amino acids. Trimming cost V 4 bases and J 4 bases, with 13 bases left between them. The CDR3 DNA reads as TGTGCCAGCAGTGGAACAGGGAGGGGCACTGAAGCTTTCTTT. Amino acids: CASSGTGRGTEAFF.

This clone has just one count. The CDR3 loop is CASSRRGGTGGHTGELFF. The CDR3 DNA is TGTGCCAGCAGCCGAAGGGGCGGGACAGGGGGGCACACCGGGGAGCTGTTTTTT. V is TRBV2 and J is TRBJ2-2, with 11 bases aligning to TRBD1. Trimming cost V 6 bases and J 3 bases; bases outside gene matches: 12. Looked up from germline, CDR1 is SNHLY and CDR2 is FYNNEI. This CDR3 comprises 18 residues.

The chain carries TRBV7-9 and TRBJ2-4, with 8 bases fitting TRBD1. Germline loops: CDR1 SEHNR, CDR2 FQNEAQ (reference sequence). With V trimmed by 5 bases and J by 1 base, 7 bases remained unmatched. This CDR3 has 16 amino acids. The CDR3 here is CASSTDRGEAKNIQYF. As DNA, the CDR3 is TGTGCCAGCAGCACAGACAGGGGAGAGGCCAAAAACATTCAGTACTTC. The whole variable domain, filled in from reference TRBV7-9 and TRBJ2-4, reads DTGVSQNPRHKITKRGQNVTFRCDPISEHNRLYWYRQTLGQGPEFLTYFQNEAQLEKSRLLSDRFSAERPKGSFSTLEIQRTEQGDSAMYLCASSTDRGEAKNIQYFGAGTRLSVL.

The rearrangement uses TRBV11-2 and TRBJ1-2, with 8 bases aligning to TRBD1. The ends lost 2 bases at V and 6 bases at J; junction bases unmatched: 14. CDR3 length: 17 residues. Germline lookup yields CDR1 SGHAT and CDR2 FQNNGV. CDR3 in DNA: TGTGCCAGCAGCTTATGGGGCAGGGGGCGAGTTAGAAATGGCTACACCTTC. Its protein is CASSLWGRGRVRNGYTF. Based on the CDR3 plus reference TRBV11-2 and TRBJ1-2, the full variable domain is EAGVAQSPRYKIIEKRQSVAFWCNPISGHATLYWYQQILGQGPKLLIQFQNNGVVDDSQLPKDRFSAERLKGVDSTLKIQPAKLEDSAVYLCASSLWGRGRVRNGYTFGSGTRLTVV.

The chain couples TRBV5-5 to TRBJ1-2; D not certain. CDR3 length: 15 residues. V was clipped by 1 base and J by 0 bases, with 10 bases between them. Germline CDR1 SGHKS, CDR2 YYEKEE (reference sequence). The CDR3 DNA reads TGTGCCAGCAGCTTGTCGACGGAGGCTAACTATGGCTACACCTTC. It specifies CASSLSTEANYGYTF.

The chain recombines TRBV24-1 with TRBJ2-5, with D possibly being TRBD2 (5 bases). This CDR3 has 13 amino acids. Trimming pared 4 bases from V and 8 bases from J, leaving 13 bases between. Germline-derived CDR1 and CDR2 are KGHDR and SFDVKD. In DNA form, the CDR3 reads TGTGCCACCAGTGAGGTCAGTGAGGGCACCCAGTACTTC. Translating gives CATSEVSEGTQYF.